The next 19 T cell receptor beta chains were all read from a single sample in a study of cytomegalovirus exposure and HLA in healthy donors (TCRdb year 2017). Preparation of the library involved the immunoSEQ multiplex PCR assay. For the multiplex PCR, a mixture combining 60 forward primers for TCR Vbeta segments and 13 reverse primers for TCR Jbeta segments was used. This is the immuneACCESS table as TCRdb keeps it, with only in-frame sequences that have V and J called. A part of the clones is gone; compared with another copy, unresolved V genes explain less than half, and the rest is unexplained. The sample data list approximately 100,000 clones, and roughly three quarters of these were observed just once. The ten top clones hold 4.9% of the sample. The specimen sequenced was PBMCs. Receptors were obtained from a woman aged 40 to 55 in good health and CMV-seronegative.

The CDR3: CSVPGSEAFF. In DNA, the CDR3 is TGCAGCGTCCCCGGGTCTGAAGCTTTCTTT. The chain recombines TRBV29-1 with TRBJ1-1; D gene ambiguous. With 6 bases removed from V and 6 bases from J, the gap between germline ends came to 8 bases. The CDR3 length is 10 residues. The germline CDR1 and CDR2 sequences are SQVTM and ANQGSEA.

The CDR3: CASSLANPGLGPIRQYF. In nucleotides, the CDR3 is TGTGCCAGCAGCTTAGCCAACCCGGGACTAGGACCCATTAGGCAGTACTTC. This chain connects TRBV7-8 to TRBJ2-7; TRBD2 matches at 8 bases. With V trimmed by 0 bases and J by 9 bases, 16 bases remained unmatched. The germline V gene has CDR1 SGHVS and CDR2 FQNEAQ. The CDR3 is 17 amino acids. Based on the CDR3 plus reference TRBV7-8 and TRBJ2-7, the full variable domain is GAGVSQSPRYKVAKRGQDVALRCDPISGHVSLFWYQQALGQGPEFLTYFQNEAQLDKSGLPSDRFFAERPEGSVSTLKIQRTQQEDSAVYLCASSLANPGLGPIRQYFGPGTRLTVT.

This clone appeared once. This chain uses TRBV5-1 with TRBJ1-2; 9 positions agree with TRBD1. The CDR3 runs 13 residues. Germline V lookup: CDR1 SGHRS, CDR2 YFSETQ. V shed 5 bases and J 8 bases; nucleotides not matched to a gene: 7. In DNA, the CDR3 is TGCGCCAGCAGTAAGGACAGGGGAGGAGGCTACACCTTC. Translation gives CASSKDRGGGYTF. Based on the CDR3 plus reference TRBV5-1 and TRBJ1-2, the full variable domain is KAGVTQTPRYLIKTRGQQVTLSCSPISGHRSVSWYQQTPGQGLQFLFEYFSETQRNKGNFPGRFSGRQFSNSRSEMNVSTLELGDSALYLCASSKDRGGGYTFGSGTRLTVV.

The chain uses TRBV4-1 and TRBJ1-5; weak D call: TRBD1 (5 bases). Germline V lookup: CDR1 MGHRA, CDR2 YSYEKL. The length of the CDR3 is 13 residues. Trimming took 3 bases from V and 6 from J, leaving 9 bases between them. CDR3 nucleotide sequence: TGCGCCAGCAGCCAGGACGACAGTCAGCCCCAGCATTTT. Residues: CASSQDDSQPQHF.

The CDR3 nucleotides read TGTGCCAGCAGCCAAGAGAGAGCGAGCACCGGGGAGCTGTTTTTT. This gives the protein CASSQERASTGELFF. The V call is TRBV4-2, the J call TRBJ2-2, with D hard to call. Trimming took 0 bases from V and 4 from J, leaving 9 bases between them. CDR1 and CDR2 (germline): LGHNA, YNFKEQ. The CDR3 contains 15 residues.

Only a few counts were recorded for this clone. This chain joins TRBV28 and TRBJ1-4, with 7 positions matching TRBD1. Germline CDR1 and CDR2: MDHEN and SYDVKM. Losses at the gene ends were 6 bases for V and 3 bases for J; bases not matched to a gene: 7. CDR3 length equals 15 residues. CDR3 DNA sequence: TGTGCCAGCAGCCCCCCAGGGGGGTCTAATGAAAAACTGTTTTTT. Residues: CASSPPGGSNEKLFF.

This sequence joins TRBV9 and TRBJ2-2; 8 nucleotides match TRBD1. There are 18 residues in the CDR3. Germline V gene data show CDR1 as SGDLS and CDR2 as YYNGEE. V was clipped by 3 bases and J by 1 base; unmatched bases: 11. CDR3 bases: TGTGCCAGCAGCGCCCGAGTGAGGGGACAGGAGAACACCGGGGAGCTGTTTTTT. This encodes CASSARVRGQENTGELFF.

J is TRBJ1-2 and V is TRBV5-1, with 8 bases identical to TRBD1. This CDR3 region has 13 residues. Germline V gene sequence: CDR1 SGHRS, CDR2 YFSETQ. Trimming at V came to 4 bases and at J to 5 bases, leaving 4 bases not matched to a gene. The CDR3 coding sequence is TGCGCCAGCAGCGTGACAGGGGATTATGGCTACACCTTC. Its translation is CASSVTGDYGYTF.

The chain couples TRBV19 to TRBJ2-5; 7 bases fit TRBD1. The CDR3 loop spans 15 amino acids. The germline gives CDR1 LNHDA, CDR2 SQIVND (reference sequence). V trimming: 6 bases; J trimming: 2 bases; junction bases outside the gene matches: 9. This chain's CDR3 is CASSTGTATQETQYF. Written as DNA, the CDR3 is TGTGCCAGTAGCACCGGGACAGCCACTCAAGAGACCCAGTACTTC.

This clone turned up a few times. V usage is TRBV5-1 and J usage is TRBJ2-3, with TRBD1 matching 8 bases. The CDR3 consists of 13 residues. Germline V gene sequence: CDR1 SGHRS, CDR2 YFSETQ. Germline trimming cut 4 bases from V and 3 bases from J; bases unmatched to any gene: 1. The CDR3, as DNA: TGCGCCAGCAGCGGACAGGGTACAGATACGCAGTATTTT. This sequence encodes CASSGQGTDTQYF.

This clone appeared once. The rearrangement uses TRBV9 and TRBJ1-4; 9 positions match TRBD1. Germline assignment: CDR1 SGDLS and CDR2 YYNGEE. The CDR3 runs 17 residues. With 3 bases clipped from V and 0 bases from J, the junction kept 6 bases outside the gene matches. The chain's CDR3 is CASSEGRTGATNEKLFF. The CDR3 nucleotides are TGTGCCAGCAGCGAGGGTAGGACAGGGGCAACTAATGAAAAACTGTTTTTT.

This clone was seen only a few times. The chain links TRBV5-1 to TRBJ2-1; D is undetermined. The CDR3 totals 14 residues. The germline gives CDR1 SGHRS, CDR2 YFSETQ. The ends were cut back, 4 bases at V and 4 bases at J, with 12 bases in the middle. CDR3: CASSPELQYNEQFF. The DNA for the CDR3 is TGCGCCAGCAGCCCGGAGCTCCAGTACAATGAGCAGTTCTTC.

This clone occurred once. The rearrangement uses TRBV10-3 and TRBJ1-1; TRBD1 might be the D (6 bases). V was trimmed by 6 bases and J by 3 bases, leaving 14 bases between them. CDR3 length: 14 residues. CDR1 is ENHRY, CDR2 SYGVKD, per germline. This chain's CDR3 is CAIRRTVVHTEAFF. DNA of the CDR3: TGTGCCATCAGGCGGACAGTCGTTCACACTGAAGCTTTCTTT.

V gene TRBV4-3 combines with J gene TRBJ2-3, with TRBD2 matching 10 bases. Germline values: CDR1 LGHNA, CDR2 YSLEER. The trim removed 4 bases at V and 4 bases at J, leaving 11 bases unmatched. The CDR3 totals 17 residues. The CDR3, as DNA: TGCGCCAGCAGCCTGGCAAGAGCGGGGGGGCCATCAGATACGCAGTATTTT. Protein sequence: CASSLARAGGPSDTQYF.

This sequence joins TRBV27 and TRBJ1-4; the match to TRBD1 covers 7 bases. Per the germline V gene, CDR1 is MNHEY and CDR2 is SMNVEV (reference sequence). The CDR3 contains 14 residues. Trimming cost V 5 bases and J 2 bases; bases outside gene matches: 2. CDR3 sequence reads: CASSTGATNEKLFF. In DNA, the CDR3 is TGTGCCAGCAGTACAGGGGCGACTAATGAAAAACTGTTTTTT. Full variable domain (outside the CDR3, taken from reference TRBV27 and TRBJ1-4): EAQVTQNPRYLITVTGKKLTVTCSQNMNHEYMSWYRQDPGLGLRQIYYSMNVEVTDKGDVPEGYKVSRKEKRNFPLILESPSPNQTSLYFCASSTGATNEKLFFGSGTQLSVL.

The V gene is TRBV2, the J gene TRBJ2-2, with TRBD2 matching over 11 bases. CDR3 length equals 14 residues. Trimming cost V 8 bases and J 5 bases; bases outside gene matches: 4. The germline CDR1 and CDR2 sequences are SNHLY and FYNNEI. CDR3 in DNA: TGTGCCAGCCTGACTAGCGGGGTTACCGGGGAGCTGTTTTTT. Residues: CASLTSGVTGELFF. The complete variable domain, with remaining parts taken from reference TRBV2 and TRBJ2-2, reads EPEVTQTPSHQVTQMGQEVILRCVPISNHLYFYWYRQILGQKVEFLVSFYNNEISEKSEIFDDQFSVERPDGSNFTLKIRSTKLEDSAMYFCASLTSGVTGELFFGEGSRLTVL.

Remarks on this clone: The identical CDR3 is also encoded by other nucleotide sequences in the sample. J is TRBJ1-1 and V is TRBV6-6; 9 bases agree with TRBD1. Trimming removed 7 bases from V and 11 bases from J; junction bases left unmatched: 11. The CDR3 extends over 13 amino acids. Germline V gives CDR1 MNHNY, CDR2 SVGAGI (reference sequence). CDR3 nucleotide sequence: TGTGCCAGCATCGGGACAGGGTCGTCTGCGGCTTTCTTT. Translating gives CASIGTGSSAAFF.

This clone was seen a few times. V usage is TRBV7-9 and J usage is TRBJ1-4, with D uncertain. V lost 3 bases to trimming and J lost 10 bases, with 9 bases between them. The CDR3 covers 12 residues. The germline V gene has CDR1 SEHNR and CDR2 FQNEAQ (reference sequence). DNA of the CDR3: TGTGCCAGCAGCTTGCCAGTTGGAAAACTGTTTTTT. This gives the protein CASSLPVGKLFF.

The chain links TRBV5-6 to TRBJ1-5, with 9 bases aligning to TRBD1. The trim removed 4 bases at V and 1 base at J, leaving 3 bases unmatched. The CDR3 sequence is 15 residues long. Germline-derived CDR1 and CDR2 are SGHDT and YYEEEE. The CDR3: CASSRGTGSNQPQHF. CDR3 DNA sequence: TGTGCCAGCAGCAGGGGGACAGGGAGCAATCAGCCCCAGCATTTT.